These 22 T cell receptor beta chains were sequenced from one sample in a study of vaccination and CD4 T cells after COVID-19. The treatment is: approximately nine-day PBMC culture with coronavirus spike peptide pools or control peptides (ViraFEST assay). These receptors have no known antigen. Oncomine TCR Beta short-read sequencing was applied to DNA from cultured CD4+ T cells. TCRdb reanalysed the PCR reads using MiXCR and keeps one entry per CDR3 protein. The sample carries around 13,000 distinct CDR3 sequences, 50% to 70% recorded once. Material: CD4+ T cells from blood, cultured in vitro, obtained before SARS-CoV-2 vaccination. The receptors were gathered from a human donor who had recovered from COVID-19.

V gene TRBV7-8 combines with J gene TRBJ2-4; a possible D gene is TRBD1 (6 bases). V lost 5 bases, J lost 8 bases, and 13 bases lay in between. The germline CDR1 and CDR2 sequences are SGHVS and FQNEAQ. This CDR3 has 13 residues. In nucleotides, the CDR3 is TGTGCCAGCAGCCGCGCAGGGGTCGACATTCAGTACTTC. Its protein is CASSRAGVDIQYF.

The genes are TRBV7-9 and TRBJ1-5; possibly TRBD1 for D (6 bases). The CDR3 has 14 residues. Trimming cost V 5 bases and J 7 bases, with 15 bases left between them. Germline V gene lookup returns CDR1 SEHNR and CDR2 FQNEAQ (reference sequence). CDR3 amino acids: CASSVQGRGQPQHF. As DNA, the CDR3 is TGTGCCAGCAGCGTTCAGGGGAGGGGGCAGCCCCAGCATTTT.

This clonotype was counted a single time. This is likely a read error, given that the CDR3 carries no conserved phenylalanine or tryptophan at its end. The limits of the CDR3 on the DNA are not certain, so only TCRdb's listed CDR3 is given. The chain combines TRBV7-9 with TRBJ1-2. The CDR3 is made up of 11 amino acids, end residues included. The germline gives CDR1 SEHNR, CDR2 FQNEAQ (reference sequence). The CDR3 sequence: CASSLGWESTL.

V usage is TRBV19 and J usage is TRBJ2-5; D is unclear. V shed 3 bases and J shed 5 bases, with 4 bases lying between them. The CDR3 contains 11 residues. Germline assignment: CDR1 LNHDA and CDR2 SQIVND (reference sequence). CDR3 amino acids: CASSIEETQYF. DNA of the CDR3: TGTGCCAGTAGTATTGAGGAGACCCAGTACTTC.

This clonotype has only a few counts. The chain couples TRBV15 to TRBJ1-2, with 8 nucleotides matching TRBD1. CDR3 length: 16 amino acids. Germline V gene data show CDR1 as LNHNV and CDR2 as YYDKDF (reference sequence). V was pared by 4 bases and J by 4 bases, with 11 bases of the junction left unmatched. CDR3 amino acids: CATSTQAGTGRYGYTF. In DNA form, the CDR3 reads TGTGCCACCAGCACTCAAGCCGGGACAGGACGCTATGGCTACACCTTC.

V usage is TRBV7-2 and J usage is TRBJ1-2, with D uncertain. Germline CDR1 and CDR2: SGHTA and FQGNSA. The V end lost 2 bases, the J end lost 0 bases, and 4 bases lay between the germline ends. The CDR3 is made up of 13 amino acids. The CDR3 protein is CASSLSPNYGYTF. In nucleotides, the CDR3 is TGTGCCAGCAGCTTATCCCCTAACTATGGCTACACCTTC.

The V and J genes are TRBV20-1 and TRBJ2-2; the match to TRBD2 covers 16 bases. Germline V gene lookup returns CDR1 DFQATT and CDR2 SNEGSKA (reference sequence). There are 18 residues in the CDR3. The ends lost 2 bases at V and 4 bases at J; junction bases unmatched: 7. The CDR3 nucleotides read TGCAGTGCTAGACCGGGACTAGCGGGGGGGGCCGGCACCGGGGAGCTGTTTTTT. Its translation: CSARPGLAGGAGTGELFF.

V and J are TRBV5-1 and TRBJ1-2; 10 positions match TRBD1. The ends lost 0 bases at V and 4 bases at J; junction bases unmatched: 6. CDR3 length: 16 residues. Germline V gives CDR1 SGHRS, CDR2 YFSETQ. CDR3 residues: CASSLAGTGEGYGYTF. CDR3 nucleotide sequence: TGCGCCAGCAGCTTGGCTGGGACAGGGGAGGGCTATGGCTACACCTTC. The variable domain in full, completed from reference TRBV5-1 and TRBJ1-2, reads KAGVTQTPRYLIKTRGQQVTLSCSPISGHRSVSWYQQTPGQGLQFLFEYFSETQRNKGNFPGRFSGRQFSNSRSEMNVSTLELGDSALYLCASSLAGTGEGYGYTFGSGTRLTVV.

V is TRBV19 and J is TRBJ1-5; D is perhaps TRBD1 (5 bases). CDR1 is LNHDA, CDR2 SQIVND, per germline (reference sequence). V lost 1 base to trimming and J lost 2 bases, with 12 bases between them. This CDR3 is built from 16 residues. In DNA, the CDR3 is TGTGCCAGTAGTATAGGGAGGGCAGGGCGCAATCAGCCCCAGCATTTT. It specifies CASSIGRAGRNQPQHF. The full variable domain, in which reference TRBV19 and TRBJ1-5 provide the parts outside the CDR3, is DGGITQSPKYLFRKEGQNVTLSCEQNLNHDAMYWYRQDPGQGLRLIYYSQIVNDFQKGDIAEGYSVSREKKESFPLTVTSAQKNPTAFYLCASSIGRAGRNQPQHFGDGTRLSIL.

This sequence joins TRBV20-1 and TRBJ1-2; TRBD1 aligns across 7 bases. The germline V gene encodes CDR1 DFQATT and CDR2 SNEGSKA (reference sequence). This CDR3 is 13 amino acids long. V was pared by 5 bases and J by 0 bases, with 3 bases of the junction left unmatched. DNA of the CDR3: TGCAGTGCTGGGGACAGCCCTAACTATGGCTACACCTTC. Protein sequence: CSAGDSPNYGYTF.

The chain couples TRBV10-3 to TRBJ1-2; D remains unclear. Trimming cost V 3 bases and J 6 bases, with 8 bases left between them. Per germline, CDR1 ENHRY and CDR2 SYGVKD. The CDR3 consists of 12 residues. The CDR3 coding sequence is TGTGCCATCAGTGACGGGATGAATGGCTACACCTTC. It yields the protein CAISDGMNGYTF.

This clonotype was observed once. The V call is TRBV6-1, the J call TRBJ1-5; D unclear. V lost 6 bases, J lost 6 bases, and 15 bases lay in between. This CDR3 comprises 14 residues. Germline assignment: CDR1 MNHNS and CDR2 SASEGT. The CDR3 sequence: CASRAPGMGQPQHF. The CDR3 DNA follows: TGTGCCAGCAGGGCCCCAGGTATGGGTCAGCCCCAGCATTTT.

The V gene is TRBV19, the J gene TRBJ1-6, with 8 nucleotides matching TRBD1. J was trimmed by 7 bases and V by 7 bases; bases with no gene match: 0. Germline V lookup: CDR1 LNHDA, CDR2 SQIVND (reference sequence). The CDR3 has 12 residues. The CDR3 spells CASTGGNSPLHF. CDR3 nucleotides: TGTGCCAGTACAGGGGGCAATTCACCCCTCCACTTT. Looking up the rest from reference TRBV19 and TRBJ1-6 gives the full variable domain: DGGITQSPKYLFRKEGQNVTLSCEQNLNHDAMYWYRQDPGQGLRLIYYSQIVNDFQKGDIAEGYSVSREKKESFPLTVTSAQKNPTAFYLCASTGGNSPLHFGNGTRLTVT.

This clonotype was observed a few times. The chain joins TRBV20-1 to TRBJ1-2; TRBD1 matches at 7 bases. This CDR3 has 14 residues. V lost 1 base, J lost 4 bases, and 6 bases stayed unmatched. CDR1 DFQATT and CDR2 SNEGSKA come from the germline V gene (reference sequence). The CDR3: CSARVSRGVYGYTF. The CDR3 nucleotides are TGCAGTGCTAGAGTTTCCAGGGGGGTCTATGGCTACACCTTC.

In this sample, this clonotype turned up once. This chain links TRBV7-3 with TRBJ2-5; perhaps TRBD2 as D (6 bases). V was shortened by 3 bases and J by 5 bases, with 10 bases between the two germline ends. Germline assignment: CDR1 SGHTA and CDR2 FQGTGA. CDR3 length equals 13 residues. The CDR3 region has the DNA TGTGCCAGCAGCTTGCGCGGGGCGGAGACCCAGTACTTC. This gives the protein CASSLRGAETQYF.

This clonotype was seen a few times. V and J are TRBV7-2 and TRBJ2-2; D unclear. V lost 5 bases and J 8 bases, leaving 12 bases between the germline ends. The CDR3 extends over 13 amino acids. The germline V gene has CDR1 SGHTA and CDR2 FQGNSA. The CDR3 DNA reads TGTGCCAGCAGCGCAACCGTTCAAGGGGAGCTGTTTTTT. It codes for CASSATVQGELFF.

CDR3 in amino acids: CSARDLGGGGNEQFF. In DNA form, the CDR3 reads TGCAGTGCTAGAGATCTGGGGGGGGGCGGGAATGAGCAGTTCTTC. The chain couples TRBV20-1 to TRBJ2-1, with D possibly being TRBD2 (7 bases). The CDR3 spans 15 residues. Trimming shortened V by 0 bases and J by 7 bases, and 16 bases separated the two germline ends. Germline CDR1 DFQATT, CDR2 SNEGSKA (reference sequence).

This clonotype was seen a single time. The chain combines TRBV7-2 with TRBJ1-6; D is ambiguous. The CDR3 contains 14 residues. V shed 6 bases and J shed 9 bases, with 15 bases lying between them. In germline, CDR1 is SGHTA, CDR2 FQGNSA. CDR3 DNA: TGTGCCAGCAGTGTGGACGCGATAGCTTCACCCCTCCACTTT. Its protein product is CASSVDAIASPLHF.

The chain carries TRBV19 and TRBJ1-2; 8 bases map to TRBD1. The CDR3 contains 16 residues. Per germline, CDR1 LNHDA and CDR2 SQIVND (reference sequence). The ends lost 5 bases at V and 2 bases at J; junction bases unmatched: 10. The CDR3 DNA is TGTGCCAGTAGTCCCCTGGGACAGGAGGGGAACTATGGCTACACCTTC. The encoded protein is CASSPLGQEGNYGYTF.

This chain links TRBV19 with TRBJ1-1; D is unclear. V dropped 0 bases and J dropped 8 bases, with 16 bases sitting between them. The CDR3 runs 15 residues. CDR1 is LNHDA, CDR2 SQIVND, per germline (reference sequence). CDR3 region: CASSIDANEIREAFF. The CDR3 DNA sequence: TGTGCCAGTAGTATAGACGCCAACGAAATTAGGGAAGCTTTCTTT. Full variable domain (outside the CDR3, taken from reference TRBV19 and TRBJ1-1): DGGITQSPKYLFRKEGQNVTLSCEQNLNHDAMYWYRQDPGQGLRLIYYSQIVNDFQKGDIAEGYSVSREKKESFPLTVTSAQKNPTAFYLCASSIDANEIREAFFGQGTRLTVV.

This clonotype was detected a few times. The CDR3 DNA sequence: TGTGCCAGCAGCTCCGGAACTCGAGGGGGCTATAATTCACCCCTCCACTTT. Its translation: CASSSGTRGGYNSPLHF. This chain joins TRBV27 and TRBJ1-6; weak D call: TRBD1 (6 bases). V dropped 6 bases and J dropped 3 bases, with 18 bases sitting between them. The CDR3 length is 17 residues. Germline loops: CDR1 MNHEY, CDR2 SMNVEV (reference sequence).

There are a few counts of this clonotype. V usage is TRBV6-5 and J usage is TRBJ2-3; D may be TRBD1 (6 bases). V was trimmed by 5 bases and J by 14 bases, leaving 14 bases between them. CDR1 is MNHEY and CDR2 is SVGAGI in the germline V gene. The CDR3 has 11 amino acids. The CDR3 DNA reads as TGTGCCAGCAGTCACTACAGGGTAGCGTATTTT. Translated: CASSHYRVAYF.